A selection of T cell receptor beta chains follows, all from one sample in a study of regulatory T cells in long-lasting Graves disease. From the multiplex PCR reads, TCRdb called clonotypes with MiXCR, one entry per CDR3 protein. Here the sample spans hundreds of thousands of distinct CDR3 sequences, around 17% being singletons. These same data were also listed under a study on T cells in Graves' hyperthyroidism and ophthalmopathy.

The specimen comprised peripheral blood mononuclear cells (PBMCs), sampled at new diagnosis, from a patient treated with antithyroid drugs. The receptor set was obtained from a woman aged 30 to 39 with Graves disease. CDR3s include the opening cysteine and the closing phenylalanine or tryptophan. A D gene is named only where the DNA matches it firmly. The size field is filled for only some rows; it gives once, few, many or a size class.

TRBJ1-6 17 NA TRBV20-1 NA TGCAGTTCCCCGGGACCGTCCCGGGGCTCCTATAATTCACCCCTCCACTTT CSSPGPSRGSYNSPLHF
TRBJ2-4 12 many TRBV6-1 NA TGTGCCAGCAGGGGTAGAATCGGCATTCAGTACTTC CASRGRIGIQYF
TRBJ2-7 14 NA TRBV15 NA TGTGCCACCAGCAGAGATCCGGGTTTGGTCGAGCAGTACTTC CATSRDPGLVEQYF
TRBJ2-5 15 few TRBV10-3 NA TGTGCCATCAGTGGAGGGGACATGGGTTGGGAGACCCAGTACTTC CAISGGDMGWETQYF
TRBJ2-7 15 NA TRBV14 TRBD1 TGTGCCAGCAGCGGTTTGAGACAGGGGCAATACGAGCAGTACTTC CASSGLRQGQYEQYF
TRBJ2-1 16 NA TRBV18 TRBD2 TGTGCCAGCTCACCCCCGGCGGGAGGCCCCTACGATGAGCAGTTCTTC CASSPPAGGPYDEQFF
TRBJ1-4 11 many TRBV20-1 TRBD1 TGCAGTGCTAGTGGACAGGGCAAACTGTTTTTT CSASGQGKLFF
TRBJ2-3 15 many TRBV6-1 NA TGTGCCAGCGGGGGTTTGGGGGCTAGCACAGATACGCAGTATTTT CASGGLGASTDTQYF
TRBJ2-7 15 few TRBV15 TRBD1 TGTGCCACCAGCGATACGGGACAGGGTGTCCACGAGCAGTACTTC CATSDTGQGVHEQYF
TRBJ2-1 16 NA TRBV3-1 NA TGTGCCAGCAGCTCAGGGGCCAAACTAGGCTACAATGAGCAGTTCTTC CASSSGAKLGYNEQFF
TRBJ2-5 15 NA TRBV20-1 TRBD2 TGCAGTGCTAGACGGACTAGCGGGAGTGGAGAGACCCAGTACTTC CSARRTSGSGETQYF
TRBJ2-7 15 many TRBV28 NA TGTGCCAGCAGCTCCGGAGTCTTGCTTGGGGGCGAGCAGTACTTC CASSSGVLLGGEQYF
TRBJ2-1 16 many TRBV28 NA TGTGCCAGCAGTCCGAATAAGGTTGGTGACTCCAATGAGCAGTTCTTC CASSPNKVGDSNEQFF
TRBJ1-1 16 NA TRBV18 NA TGTGCCAGCTCACTTACGAGTGACAGGATGAACACTGAAGCTTTCTTT CASSLTSDRMNTEAFF
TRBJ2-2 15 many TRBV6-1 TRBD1 TGTGCCAGCAGTACCGGGACAGCGGCCCCCGGGGAGCTGTTTTTT CASSTGTAAPGELFF
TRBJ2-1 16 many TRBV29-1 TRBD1 TGCAGCGTTGATCACAGGGGACGTGAGGGCTACAATGAGCAGTTCTTC CSVDHRGREGYNEQFF
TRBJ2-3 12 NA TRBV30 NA TGTGCCTGGAGTTTTAGCGCAGATACGCAGTATTTT CAWSFSADTQYF
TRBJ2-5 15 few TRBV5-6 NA TGTGCCAGCAGCTTGTTGACGGGAGTTCAAGAGACCCAGTACTTC CASSLLTGVQETQYF
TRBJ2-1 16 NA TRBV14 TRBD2 TGTGCCAGCAGCCTTATAACTAAAACGGGGGGCAATGAGCAGTTCTTC CASSLITKTGGNEQFF
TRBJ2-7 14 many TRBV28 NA TGTGCCAGCAGAGTCACAGGGGGGGCTTTCGGGCAGTACTTC CASRVTGGAFGQYF
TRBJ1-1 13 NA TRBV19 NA TGTGCCAGTAGTATAGACAGGGGCACTGAAGCTTTCTTT CASSIDRGTEAFF
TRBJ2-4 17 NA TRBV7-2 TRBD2 TGTGCCAGCAGCCGGGGACTAGCGGGAGCGGCGGTAAACATTCAGTACTTC CASSRGLAGAAVNIQYF
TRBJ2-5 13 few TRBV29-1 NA TGCAGCGTCCTACAGACAAATATGGAGACCCAGTACTTC CSVLQTNMETQYF
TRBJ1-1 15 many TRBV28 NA TGTGCCAGCAGTTCGGCCGACGGGTTGAACACTGAAGCTTTCTTT CASSSADGLNTEAFF
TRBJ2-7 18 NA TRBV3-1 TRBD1 TGTGCCAGCAGCCATCGAAACCCAGGACAGGGGGGTTATCACGAGCAGTACTTC CASSHRNPGQGGYHEQYF
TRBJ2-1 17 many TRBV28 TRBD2 TGTGCCAGCAGTTCCCCCGGAACTAGCGGGAGGCCGGGAGAGCAGTTCTTC CASSSPGTSGRPGEQFF
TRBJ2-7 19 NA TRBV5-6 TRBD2 TGTGCCAGCAGCTACCACAGTCCCAGCGGGAGTGGAGGGGGATACGAGCAGTACTTC CASSYHSPSGSGGGYEQYF
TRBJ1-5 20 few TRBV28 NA TGTGCCAGCAGATTGGGGGGGTTAGCCGGGGGCGGCGTCCGAGGTCAGCCCCAGCATTTT CASRLGGLAGGGVRGQPQHF
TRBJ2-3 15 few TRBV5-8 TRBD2 TGTGCCAGCAGCTTGACTAGCGGACGTTACGATACGCAGTATTTT CASSLTSGRYDTQYF
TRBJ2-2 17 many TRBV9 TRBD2 TGTGCCAGCAGCGTTACCGGGAGCGGGAGCGCCACCGGGGAGCTGTTTTTT CASSVTGSGSATGELFF
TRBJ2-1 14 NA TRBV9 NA TGTGCCAGCAGCGGGGGGGCTAGCCTGAATGAGCAGTTCTTC CASSGGASLNEQFF
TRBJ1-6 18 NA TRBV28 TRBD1 TGTGCCAGCAGTGGCCGGGACAGGGGCATATCATATAATTCACCCCTCCACTTT CASSGRDRGISYNSPLHF
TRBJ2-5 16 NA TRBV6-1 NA TGTGCCAGTGGGGACGGGATGGGGGGGCCTCAAGAGACCCAGTACTTC CASGDGMGGPQETQYF
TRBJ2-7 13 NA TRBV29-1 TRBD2 TGCAGCGTTGGGAGGCTAGCGGGAACCGAGCAGTACTTC CSVGRLAGTEQYF
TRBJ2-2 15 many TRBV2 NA TGTGCCAGCAAAGTTATAGACGCGAACACCGGGGAGCTGTTTTTT CASKVIDANTGELFF
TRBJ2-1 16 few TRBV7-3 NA TGTGCCAGCAGCTTAACTCCGGGAGTCTCCTACAATGAGCAGTTCTTC CASSLTPGVSYNEQFF
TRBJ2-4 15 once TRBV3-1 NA TGTGCCAGCAACCAAGTACCCGGGGCCAAAAACATTCAGTACTTC CASNQVPGAKNIQYF
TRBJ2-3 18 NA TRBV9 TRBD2 TGTGCCAGCAGCGGTGGGGGAGGCGGGAGATGGGGCACAGATACGCAGTATTTT CASSGGGGGRWGTDTQYF
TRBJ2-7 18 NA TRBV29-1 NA TGCAGCGTTGGCCGGACCCCCCCTGACTTTCCGGGGGAAAACGAGCAGTACTTC CSVGRTPPDFPGENEQYF
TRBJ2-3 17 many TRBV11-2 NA TGTGCCAGCAGCCCGGGCTGGACTCTTATAGGGACAGATACGCAGTATTTT CASSPGWTLIGTDTQYF
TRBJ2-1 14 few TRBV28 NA TGTGCCAGCAGTTTTGGGATAATCTACAATGAGCAGTTCTTC CASSFGIIYNEQFF
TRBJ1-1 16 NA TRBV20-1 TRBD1 TGCAGTGCTAGAGCAACGCAGGGGGCTGTGAACACTGAAGCTTTCTTT CSARATQGAVNTEAFF